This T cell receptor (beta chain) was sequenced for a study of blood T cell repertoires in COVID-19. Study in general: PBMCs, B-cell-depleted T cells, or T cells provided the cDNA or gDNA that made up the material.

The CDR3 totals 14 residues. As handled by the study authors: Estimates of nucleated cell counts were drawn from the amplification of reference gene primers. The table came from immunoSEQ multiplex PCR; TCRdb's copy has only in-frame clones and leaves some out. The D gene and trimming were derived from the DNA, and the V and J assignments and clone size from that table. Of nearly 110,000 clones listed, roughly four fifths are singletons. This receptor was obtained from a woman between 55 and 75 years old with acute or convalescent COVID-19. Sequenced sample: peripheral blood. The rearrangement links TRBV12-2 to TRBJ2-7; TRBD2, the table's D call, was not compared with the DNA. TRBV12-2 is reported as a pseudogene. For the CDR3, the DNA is TGTGCAAGTCCTACCGGGACTAGCGGGTACGAGCAGTACTTC. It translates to CASPTGTSGYEQYF.